This TCR beta chain was identified during a study of blood T cell repertoires in COVID-19. At the level of the study: PBMCs, B-cell-depleted T cells, or T cells were the source of the cDNA or gDNA that made up the material.

This CDR3 region has 16 residues. Germline V gene data show CDR1 as SGHAT and CDR2 as FQDESV (reference sequence). Trimming cost V 5 bases and J 3 bases; bases outside gene matches: 7. Profiling relied on immunoSEQ multiplex PCR, and the TCRdb table lists in-frame clones only, not all of them. The sample holds about 330,000 clones, roughly 85% seen once. Sequenced sample: peripheral blood. The receptor was derived from a human donor in a cohort sampled during active COVID-19. This chain links TRBV11-1 with TRBJ2-2; TRBD1 aligns across 9 bases. The CDR3 DNA sequence: TGTGCCAGCAGCCTCTACAGGGGGCGCGACACCGGGGAGCTGTTTTTT. Translation: CASSLYRGRDTGELFF.